The 8 T cell receptor beta chains in this list originate from one sample, sequenced in a study of blood T cell repertoires in COVID-19. Repertoires were generated with immunoSEQ multiplex PCR, while TCRdb's copy carries only in-frame clones and drops some. The sample records about 45,000 clones, roughly nine tenths being singletons. The sequencing sample was made of peripheral blood. These receptors came from a human donor in a cohort sampled during active COVID-19.

The chain employs TRBV6-5 and TRBJ1-1; TRBD1 is a possible D gene (5 bases). The germline V and J ends were trimmed by 11 bases and 7 bases, with 14 bases remaining between them. This CDR3 spans 11 amino acids. Germline V gene lookup returns CDR1 MNHEY and CDR2 SVGAGI. CDR3 sequence reads: CAGGRGGEAFF. As DNA, the CDR3 is TGTGCCGGCGGACGGGGGGGTGAAGCTTTCTTT.

The genes are TRBV27 and TRBJ1-1, with D perhaps TRBD1 (5 bases). Germline CDR1 and CDR2: MNHEY and SMNVEV (reference sequence). This CDR3 is 13 amino acids long. The ends were cut back, 5 bases at V and 11 bases at J, with 18 bases in the middle. CDR3 sequence: CASSPRDFSGAFF. CDR3 DNA: TGTGCCAGCAGTCCCCGGGACTTTTCGGGGGCTTTCTTT.

V is TRBV5-1 and J is TRBJ2-2; D not certain. Germline V lookup: CDR1 SGHRS, CDR2 YFSETQ. This CDR3 has 14 amino acids. V lost 4 bases to trimming and J lost 5 bases, with 12 bases between them. The CDR3 loop is CASSLSSQTGELFF. The CDR3 DNA sequence: TGCGCCAGCAGCCTGTCTTCCCAGACCGGGGAGCTGTTTTTT.

The V gene is TRBV6-1, the J gene TRBJ1-5, with a weak D call TRBD1 (6 bases). CDR1 is MNHNS and CDR2 is SASEGT in the germline V gene. V lost 3 bases, J lost 7 bases, and 10 bases lay in between. The CDR3 is made up of 13 amino acids. CDR3 amino acids: CASSDGQPQPQHF. CDR3 bases: TGTGCCAGCAGTGACGGACAGCCACAGCCCCAGCATTTT.

A single count supports this clone. This rearrangement joins TRBV21-1 to TRBJ1-2; the table's D call, TRBD1, was not checked against the DNA. TRBV21-1 is a documented pseudogene. This CDR3 has 16 amino acids. Here the CDR3 DNA reads TGTGCCAGCAGCAAAGACGACGGCAGGCCGCAACATGGCTACACCTTC. As protein: CASSKDDGRPQHGYTF.

The gene calls are TRBV6-5 and TRBJ1-1; D possibly corresponds to TRBD1 (5 bases). The CDR3 spans 16 residues. Germline-derived CDR1 and CDR2 are MNHEY and SVGAGI. V lost 0 bases to trimming and J lost 0 bases, with 11 bases between them. The CDR3 is CASSYSGGTVNTEAFF. CDR3 nucleotides: TGTGCCAGCAGTTACTCCGGGGGGACGGTGAACACTGAAGCTTTCTTT.

The V gene is TRBV4-3, the J gene TRBJ2-1; 11 nucleotides match TRBD2. The CDR3 loop spans 16 amino acids. Looked up from germline, CDR1 is LGHNA and CDR2 is YSLEER. V dropped 5 bases and J dropped 5; count of bases not matched to a gene: 8. DNA for the CDR3: TGCGCCAGCAGCGCACGAGCTAGCGGGGGGAACAATGAGCAGTTCTTC. This gives the protein CASSARASGGNNEQFF.

As to this clone: A junction boundary mismatches the germline segment, possibly from a read error. The J gene is TRBJ1-1, the V gene TRBV7-9; unclear D gene. This CDR3 spans 13 amino acids. Germline V gene data show CDR1 as SEHNR and CDR2 as FQNEAQ (reference sequence). This CDR3 is CAGSLSVDTEAFF. The CDR3 DNA is TGTGCCGGCAGCTTAAGCGTGGACACTGAAGCTTTCTTT.